This T cell receptor (beta chain) emerged from a study of blood T cells in healthy people across ages. Study results and limitations: Estimated diversity that came from one million T cells was considered an underestimate. Among T cells, TCR beta diversity per million cells dropped roughly linearly as age rose.

Germline CDR1 is DFQATT and CDR2 is SNEGSKA (reference sequence). The CDR3 consists of 14 residues. The V and J ends lost 5 bases and 2 bases, in that order; junction bases with no gene match: 6. Primers used in a second PCR of about 7 to 12 cycles were a sample-barcoded 5' primer and a J-beta primer mix. TCRdb re-analysed the 5' RACE reads in MiXCR, keeping a single row per CDR3 protein. The repertoire holds 1.5 million to 2 million distinct CDR3 sequences, with roughly 49% as singletons. This clonotype was detected only a few times. What it binds is not known. PBMCs were isolated at a quantity of at least 6.5 million per sample.

This receptor was identified in a woman between 35 and 50 years old in good health. The sequenced sample consisted of blood. This chain connects TRBV20-1 to TRBJ2-7, with 10 bases lining up with TRBD1. The CDR3 coding sequence is TGCAGTGCTTGGTGGGGGACAGGGGCCTACGAGCAGTACTTC. Amino acids: CSAWWGTGAYEQYF.